Sequencing of this TCR beta chain was carried out in a study of cytomegalovirus exposure and HLA in healthy donors. Points from the study as a whole: Earlier analysis yielded a pattern in which most TCR beta V segments were productive about 87% or about 30% of the time. The later analysis indicated that the majority of CMV-associated TCR beta chains appeared HLA-restricted. Among donors in an Asian-associated ancestry cluster, a later analysis reportedly found fewer N-insertions than the roughly 700-donor mean.

The PCR had 60 Vbeta and 13 Jbeta primers. Profiled with immunoSEQ multiplex PCR; TCRdb holds only in-frame clones, not every one. The table lists around 120,000 clones, about 80% of them singletons, with less than 3% in the top ten. Notes on this clone: Its specificity is unknown. One end of the junction does not line up with germline, which may come from a read error.

CDR3 length equals 12 residues. The V gene's germline CDR1 is KGHSH and CDR2 LQKENI. This chain links TRBV18 with TRBJ2-1, with D perhaps matching TRBD1 (6 bases). The source material was PBMCs. The source of this sequence is a middle-aged woman in good health and CMV-seropositive. Here the CDR3 reads CASSPKQGSWIF. CDR3 DNA sequence: TGTGCCAGCTCACCTAAACAGGGAAGCTGGATCTTC.